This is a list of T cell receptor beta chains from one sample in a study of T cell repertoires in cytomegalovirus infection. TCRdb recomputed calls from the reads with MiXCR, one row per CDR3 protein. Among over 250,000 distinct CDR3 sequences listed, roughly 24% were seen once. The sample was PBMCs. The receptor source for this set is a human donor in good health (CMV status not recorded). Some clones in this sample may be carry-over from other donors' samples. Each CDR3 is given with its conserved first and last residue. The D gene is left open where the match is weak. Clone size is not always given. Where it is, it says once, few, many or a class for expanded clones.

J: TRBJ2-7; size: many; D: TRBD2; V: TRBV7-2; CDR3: CASSPRGREGLSYEQYF; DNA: TGTGCCAGCAGCCCCCGGGGGCGGGAGGGCTTATCCTACGAGCAGTACTTC
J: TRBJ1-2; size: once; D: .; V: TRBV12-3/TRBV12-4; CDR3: CASSFGRDYGYTF; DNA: TGTGCCAGCAGTTTCGGCAGAGACTATGGCTACACCTTC
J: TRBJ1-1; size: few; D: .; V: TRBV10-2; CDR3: CASRRGGGTEAFF; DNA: TGCGCCAGCAGGAGGGGGGGTGGAACTGAAGCTTTCTTT
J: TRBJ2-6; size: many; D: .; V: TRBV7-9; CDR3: CASSPLLGGANVLTF; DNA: TGTGCCAGCAGCCCTCTCCTCGGGGGGGCCAACGTCCTGACTTTC
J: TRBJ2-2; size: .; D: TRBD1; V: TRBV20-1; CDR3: CSARASGTAAGELFF; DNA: TGCAGTGCTAGAGCTTCCGGGACAGCCGCCGGGGAGCTGTTTTTT
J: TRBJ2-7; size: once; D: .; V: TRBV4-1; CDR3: CASSQHISSYEQYF; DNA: TGCGCCAGCAGCCAACATATTTCCTCCTACGAGCAGTACTTC
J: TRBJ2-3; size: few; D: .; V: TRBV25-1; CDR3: CASSSTTSAYF; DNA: TGTGCCAGCAGTTCTACCACCTCTGCGTATTTT
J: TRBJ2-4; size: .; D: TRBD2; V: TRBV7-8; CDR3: CASSPLAGVSNIQYF; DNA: TGTGCCAGCAGCCCTTTAGCGGGAGTCTCGAACATTCAGTACTTC
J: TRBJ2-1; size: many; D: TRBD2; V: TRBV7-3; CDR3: CASSLTALAGALSSYNEQFF; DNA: TGTGCCAGCAGCTTAACAGCGCTAGCGGGGGCCCTGAGCTCCTACAATGAGCAGTTCTTC
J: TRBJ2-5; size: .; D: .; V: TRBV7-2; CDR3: CASSFNRGKETQYF; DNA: TGTGCCAGCAGCTTTAATAGGGGGAAAGAGACCCAGTACTTC
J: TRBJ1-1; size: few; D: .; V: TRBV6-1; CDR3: CASRESGTGEYNTEAFF; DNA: TGTGCCAGCAGAGAGTCCGGGACCGGCGAATATAACACTGAAGCTTTCTTT
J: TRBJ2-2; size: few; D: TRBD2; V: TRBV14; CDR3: CASSSGGAGELFF; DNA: TGTGCCAGCAGCTCGGGAGGGGCCGGGGAGCTGTTTTTT
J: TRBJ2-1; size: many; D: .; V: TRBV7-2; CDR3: CASSLASGYIYNEQFF; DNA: TGTGCCAGCAGCTTAGCCAGCGGCTACATCTACAATGAGCAGTTCTTC
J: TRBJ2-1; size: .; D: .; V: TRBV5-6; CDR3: CASSLTGMGVHNEQFF; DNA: TGTGCCAGCAGCTTGACAGGGATGGGGGTCCACAATGAGCAGTTCTTC
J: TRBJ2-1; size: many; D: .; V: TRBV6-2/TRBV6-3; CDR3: CASSRWAGDNEQFF; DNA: TGTGCCAGCTCTCGATGGGCAGGGGACAATGAGCAGTTCTTC
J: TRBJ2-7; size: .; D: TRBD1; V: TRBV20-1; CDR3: CSARDRGYEQYF; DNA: TGCAGTGCGCGGGACAGGGGATACGAGCAGTACTTC
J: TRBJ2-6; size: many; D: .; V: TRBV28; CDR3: CASTERLAGANVLTF; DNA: TGTGCCAGCACCGAGAGACTTGCTGGGGCCAACGTCCTGACTTTC
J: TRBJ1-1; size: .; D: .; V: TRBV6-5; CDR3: CASSYHPEGTEAFF; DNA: TGTGCCAGCAGTTACCATCCGGAGGGCACTGAAGCTTTCTTT
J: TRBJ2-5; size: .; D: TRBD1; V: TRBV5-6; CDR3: CASSSPPGQGGQETQYF; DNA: TGTGCCAGCAGCTCGCCTCCGGGACAGGGTGGGCAAGAGACCCAGTACTTC
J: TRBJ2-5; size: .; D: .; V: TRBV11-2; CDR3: CASSPRQGGLSKETQYF; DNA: TGTGCCAGCAGCCCCCGCCAAGGGGGGCTCTCGAAAGAGACCCAGTACTTC
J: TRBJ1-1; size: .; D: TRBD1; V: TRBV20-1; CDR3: CSADPGQGNTEAFF; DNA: TGCAGTGCTGACCCCGGACAGGGGAACACTGAAGCTTTCTTT
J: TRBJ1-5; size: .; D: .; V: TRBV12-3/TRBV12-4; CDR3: CASSPRQYPQPQHF; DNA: TGTGCCAGCAGCCCTCGACAGTACCCCCAGCCCCAGCATTTT
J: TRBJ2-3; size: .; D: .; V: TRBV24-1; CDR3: CATSDALALGADTQYF; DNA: TGTGCCACCAGTGATGCACTAGCACTAGGGGCAGATACGCAGTATTTT
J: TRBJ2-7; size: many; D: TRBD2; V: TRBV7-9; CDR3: CASAGTRGDEQYF; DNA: TGTGCCAGCGCGGGAACCCGGGGGGACGAGCAGTACTTC
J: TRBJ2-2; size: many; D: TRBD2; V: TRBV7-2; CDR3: CASSLPSGPTGELFF; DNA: TGTGCCAGCAGCTTACCTAGCGGGCCTACCGGGGAGCTGTTTTTT
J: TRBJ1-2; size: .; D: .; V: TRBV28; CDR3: CASSLLVVEYGYTF; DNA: TGTGCCAGCAGTTTATTAGTTGTTGAGTATGGCTACACCTTC
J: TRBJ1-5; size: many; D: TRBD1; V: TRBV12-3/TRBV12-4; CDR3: CASSWTGDSNQPQHF; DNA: TGTGCCAGCAGCTGGACAGGTGATAGCAATCAGCCCCAGCATTTT
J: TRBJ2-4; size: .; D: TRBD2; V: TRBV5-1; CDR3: CASSLRGLAGEGKNIQYF; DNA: TGCGCCAGCAGCTTGAGGGGACTAGCGGGAGAGGGCAAAAACATTCAGTACTTC
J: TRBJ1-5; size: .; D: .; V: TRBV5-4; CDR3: CASSPSPDSNQPQHF; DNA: TGTGCCAGCAGCCCGAGCCCCGATAGCAATCAGCCCCAGCATTTT
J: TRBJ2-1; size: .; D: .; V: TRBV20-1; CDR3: CSARAAISGSYNEQFF; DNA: TGCAGTGCTAGAGCAGCTATATCCGGGTCCTACAATGAGCAGTTCTTC